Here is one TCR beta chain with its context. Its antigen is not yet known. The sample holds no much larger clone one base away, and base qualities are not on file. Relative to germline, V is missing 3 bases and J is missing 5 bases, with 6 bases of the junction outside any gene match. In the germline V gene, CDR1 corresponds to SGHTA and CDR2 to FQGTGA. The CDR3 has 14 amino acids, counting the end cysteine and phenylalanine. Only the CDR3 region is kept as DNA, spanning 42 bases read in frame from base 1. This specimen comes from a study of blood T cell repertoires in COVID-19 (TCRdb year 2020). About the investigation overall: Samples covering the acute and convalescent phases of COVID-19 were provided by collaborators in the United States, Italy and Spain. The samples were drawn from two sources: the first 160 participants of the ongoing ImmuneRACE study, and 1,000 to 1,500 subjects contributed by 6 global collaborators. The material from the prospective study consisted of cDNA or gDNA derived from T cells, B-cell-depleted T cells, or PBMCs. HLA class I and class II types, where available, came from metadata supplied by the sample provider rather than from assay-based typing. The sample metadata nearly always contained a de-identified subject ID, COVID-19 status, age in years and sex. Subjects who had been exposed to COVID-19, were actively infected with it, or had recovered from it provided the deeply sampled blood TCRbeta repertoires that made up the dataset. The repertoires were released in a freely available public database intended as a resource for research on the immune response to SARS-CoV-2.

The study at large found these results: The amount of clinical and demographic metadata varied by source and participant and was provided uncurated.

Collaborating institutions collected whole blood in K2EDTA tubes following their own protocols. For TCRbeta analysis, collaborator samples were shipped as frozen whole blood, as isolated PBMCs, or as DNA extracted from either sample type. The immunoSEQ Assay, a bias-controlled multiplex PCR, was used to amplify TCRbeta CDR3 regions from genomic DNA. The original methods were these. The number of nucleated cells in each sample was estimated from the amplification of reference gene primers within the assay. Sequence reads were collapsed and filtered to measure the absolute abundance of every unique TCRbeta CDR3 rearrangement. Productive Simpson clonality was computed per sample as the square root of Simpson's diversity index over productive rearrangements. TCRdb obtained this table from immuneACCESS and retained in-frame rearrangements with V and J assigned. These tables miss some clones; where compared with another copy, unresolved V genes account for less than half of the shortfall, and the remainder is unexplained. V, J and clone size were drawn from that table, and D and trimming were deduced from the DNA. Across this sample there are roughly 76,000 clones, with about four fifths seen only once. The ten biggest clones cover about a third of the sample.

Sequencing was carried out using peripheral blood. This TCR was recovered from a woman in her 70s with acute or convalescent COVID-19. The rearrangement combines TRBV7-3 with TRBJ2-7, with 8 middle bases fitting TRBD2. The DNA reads TGTGCCAGCAGCTTTAAGCGGGAGTTCCACGAGCAGTACTTC. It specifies CASSFKREFHEQYF. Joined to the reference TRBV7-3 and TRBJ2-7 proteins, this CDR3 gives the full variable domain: GAGVSQTPSNKVTEKGKYVELRCDPISGHTALYWYRQSLGQGPEFLIYFQGTGAADDSGLPNDRFFAVRPEGSVSTLKIQRTERGDSAVYLCASSFKREFHEQYFGPGTRLTVT.